The T cell receptor (beta chain) under discussion was sequenced for a study of blood T cell repertoires in COVID-19. Whole-study context: From the United States, Italy and Spain came samples of acute and convalescent COVID-19. Sample material is recorded as cDNA or gDNA derived from T cells, B-cell-depleted T cells, or PBMCs.

Original analysis: Amplification of reference gene primers provided the estimated nucleated cell counts. Profiled with immunoSEQ multiplex PCR; TCRdb holds only in-frame clones, not every one. V and J calls and clone size are copied from that table; D and trimming were computed from the DNA. This table has 190,000 or so clones, about 86% appearing once. CDR1 and CDR2 (germline): SGHTA, FQGNSA. The CDR3 runs to 14 residues. V was pared by 5 bases and J by 2 bases, with 4 bases of the junction left unmatched. Sample: peripheral blood. The gene calls are TRBV7-2 and TRBJ1-1; 8 positions match TRBD1. The sequence was collected from a man aged 55 to 69 who had recovered from COVID-19. The DNA of the CDR3 is TGTGCCAGCAGCCCCGGACAGGGCAACACTGAAGCTTTCTTT. Translating gives CASSPGQGNTEAFF. Using reference TRBV7-2 and TRBJ1-1 for the parts outside the CDR3, the full variable domain is GAGVSQSPSNKVTEKGKDVELRCDPISGHTALYWYRQSLGQGLEFLIYFQGNSAPDKSGLPSDRFSAERTGGSVSTLTIQRTQQEDSAVYLCASSPGQGNTEAFFGQGTRLTVV.